What follows are 3 T cell receptor beta chains derived from one specimen sequenced in a study of cytomegalovirus exposure and HLA in healthy donors. The PCR employed 60 Vbeta primers together with 13 Jbeta primers. Sequencing used immunoSEQ multiplex PCR; TCRdb keeps in-frame clones, though not all of them. The sample holds fewer than 200,000 clones, 83% seen once. Sequencing was done on a sample of PBMCs. The receptors were gathered from a man between 35 and 55 years old in good health and CMV-seropositive.

The chain combines TRBV5-5 with TRBJ1-2; 7 bases match TRBD1. CDR1 SGHKS and CDR2 YYEKEE come from the germline V gene (reference sequence). J gave up 3 bases and V 4 bases, and 6 bases lay outside the gene matches. This CDR3 is 14 amino acids long. The CDR3 loop is CASSLPGTDYGYTF. The CDR3 coding sequence is TGTGCCAGCAGCCTCCCTGGGACAGACTATGGCTACACCTTC. Full variable domain (remainder filled in from reference TRBV5-5 and TRBJ1-2): DAGVTQSPTHLIKTRGQQVTLRCSPISGHKSVSWYQQVLGQGPQFIFQYYEKEERGRGNFPDRFSARQFPNYSSELNVNALLLGDSALYLCASSLPGTDYGYTFGSGTRLTVV.

This clone was detected once. V usage is TRBV28 and J usage is TRBJ1-4; D call uncertain. CDR3 size: 12 residues. Trimming removed 8 bases at V and 10 bases at J, with 14 bases between. Germline V gene lookup returns CDR1 MDHEN and CDR2 SYDVKM. This chain's CDR3 is CASAGAAVKLFF. CDR3 bases: TGTGCCAGCGCAGGAGCGGCCGTAAAACTGTTTTTT.

The DNA of the CDR3 is TGCGCCAGCAGTCCTAGCGGGAGCAGGTCCTACAATGAGCAGTTCTTC. It is translated as CASSPSGSRSYNEQFF. The chain couples TRBV10-2 to TRBJ2-1, with 10 bases fitting TRBD2. CDR1 is WSHSY and CDR2 is SAAADI in the germline V gene. V gave up 5 bases and J gave up 1 base; unmatched junction bases: 5. There are 16 residues in the CDR3.